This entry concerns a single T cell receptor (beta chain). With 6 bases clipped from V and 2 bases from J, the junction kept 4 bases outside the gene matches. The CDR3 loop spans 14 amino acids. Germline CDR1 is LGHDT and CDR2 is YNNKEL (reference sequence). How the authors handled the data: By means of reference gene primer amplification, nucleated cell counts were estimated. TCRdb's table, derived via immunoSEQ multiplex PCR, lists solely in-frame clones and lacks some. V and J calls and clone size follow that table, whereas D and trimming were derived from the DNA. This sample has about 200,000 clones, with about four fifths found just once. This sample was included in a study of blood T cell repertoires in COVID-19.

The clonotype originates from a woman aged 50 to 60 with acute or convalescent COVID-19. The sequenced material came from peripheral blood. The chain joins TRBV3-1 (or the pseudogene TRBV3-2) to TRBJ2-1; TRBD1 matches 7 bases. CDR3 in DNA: TGTGCCAGCAGTCGACAGGGTACCTACAATGAGCAGTTCTTC. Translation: CASSRQGTYNEQFF.